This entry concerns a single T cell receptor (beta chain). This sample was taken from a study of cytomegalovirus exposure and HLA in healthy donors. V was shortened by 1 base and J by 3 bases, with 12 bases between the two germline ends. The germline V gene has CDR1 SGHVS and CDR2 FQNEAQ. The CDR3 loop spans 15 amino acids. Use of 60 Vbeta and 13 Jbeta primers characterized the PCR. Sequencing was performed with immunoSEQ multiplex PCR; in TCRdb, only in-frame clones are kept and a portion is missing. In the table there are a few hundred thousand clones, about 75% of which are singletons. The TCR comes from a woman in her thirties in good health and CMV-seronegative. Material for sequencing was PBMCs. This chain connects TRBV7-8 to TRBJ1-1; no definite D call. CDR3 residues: CASSLGTELDTEAFF. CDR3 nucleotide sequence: TGTGCCAGCAGCTTAGGCACAGAGCTGGACACTGAAGCTTTCTTT. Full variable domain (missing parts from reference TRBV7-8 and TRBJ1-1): GAGVSQSPRYKVAKRGQDVALRCDPISGHVSLFWYQQALGQGPEFLTYFQNEAQLDKSGLPSDRFFAERPEGSVSTLKIQRTQQEDSAVYLCASSLGTELDTEAFFGQGTRLTVV.